This T cell receptor beta chain was identified during a study of cytomegalovirus exposure and HLA in healthy donors. PCR amplification relied on 60 Vbeta primers (plus 13 Jbeta primers). Assay used: immunoSEQ multiplex PCR; TCRdb lists only in-frame clones, some missing. The sample lists some 57,000 clones, approximately 88% seen once, with roughly 1.6% in the top ten. V gave up 2 bases and J gave up 4 bases, with 16 bases separating them. The CDR3 spans 16 residues. From germline, CDR1 is MGHDK and CDR2 SYGVNS. The chain uses TRBV25-1 and TRBJ2-3, with a possible D match to TRBD1 (7 bases). Material for sequencing was PBMCs. The TCR comes from a man younger than 45 in good health and CMV-seropositive. DNA of the CDR3: TGTGCCAGCAGTGAAGAGGAGGGGCAGGGGGCAGATACGCAGTATTTT. Its protein product is CASSEEEGQGADTQYF.